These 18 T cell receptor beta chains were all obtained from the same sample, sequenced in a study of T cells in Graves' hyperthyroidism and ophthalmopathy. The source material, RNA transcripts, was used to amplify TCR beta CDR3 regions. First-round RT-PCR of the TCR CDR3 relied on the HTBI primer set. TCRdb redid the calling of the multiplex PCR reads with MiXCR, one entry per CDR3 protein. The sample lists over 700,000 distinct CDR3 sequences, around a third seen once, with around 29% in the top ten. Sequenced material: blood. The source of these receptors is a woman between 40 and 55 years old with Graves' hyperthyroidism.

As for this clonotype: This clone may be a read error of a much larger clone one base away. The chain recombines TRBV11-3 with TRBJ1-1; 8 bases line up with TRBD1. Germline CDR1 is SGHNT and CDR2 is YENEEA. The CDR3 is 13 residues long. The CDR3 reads CPSSPDQGARSFF. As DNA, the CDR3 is TGTCCCAGCAGCCCGGACCAGGGGGCGCGATCTTTCTTT.

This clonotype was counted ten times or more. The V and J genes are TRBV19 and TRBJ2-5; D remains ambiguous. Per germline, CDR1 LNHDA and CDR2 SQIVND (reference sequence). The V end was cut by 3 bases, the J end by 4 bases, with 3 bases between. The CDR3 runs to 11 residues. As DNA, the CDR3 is TGTGCCAGTAGTATTGCAGAGACCCAGTACTTC. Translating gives CASSIAETQYF.

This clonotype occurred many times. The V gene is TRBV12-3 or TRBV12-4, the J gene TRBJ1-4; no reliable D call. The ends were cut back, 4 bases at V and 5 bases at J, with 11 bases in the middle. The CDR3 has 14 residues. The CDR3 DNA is TGTGCCAGCAGTTATCGAGGCGGAAATGAAAAACTGTTTTTT. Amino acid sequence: CASSYRGGNEKLFF.

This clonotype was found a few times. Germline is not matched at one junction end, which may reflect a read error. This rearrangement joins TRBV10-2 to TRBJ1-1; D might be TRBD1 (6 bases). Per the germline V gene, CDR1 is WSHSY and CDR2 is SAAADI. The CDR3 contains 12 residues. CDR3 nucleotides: TGTGCCAGCACCGGGGGGCCAGCTGAAGCTTTCTTT. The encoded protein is CASTGGPAEAFF.

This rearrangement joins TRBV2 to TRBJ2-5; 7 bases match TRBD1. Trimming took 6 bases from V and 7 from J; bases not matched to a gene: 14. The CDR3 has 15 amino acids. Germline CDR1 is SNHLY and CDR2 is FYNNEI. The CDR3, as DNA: TGTGCCAGCAGCTTAGACAGGGTTGAAGGGGGGACCCAGTACTTC. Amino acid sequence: CASSLDRVEGGTQYF.

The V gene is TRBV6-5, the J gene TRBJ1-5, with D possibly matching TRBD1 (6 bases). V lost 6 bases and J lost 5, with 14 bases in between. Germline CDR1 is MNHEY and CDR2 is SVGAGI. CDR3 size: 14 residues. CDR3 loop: CASSPGTLHQPQHF. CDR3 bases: TGTGCCAGCAGCCCCGGGACACTTCATCAGCCCCAGCATTTT.

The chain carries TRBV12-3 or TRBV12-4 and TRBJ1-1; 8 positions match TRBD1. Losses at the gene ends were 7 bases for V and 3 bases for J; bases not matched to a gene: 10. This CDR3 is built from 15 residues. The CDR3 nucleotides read TGTGCCAGCATGAGTGGGACAGGAGGCCACACTGAAGCTTTCTTT. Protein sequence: CASMSGTGGHTEAFF.

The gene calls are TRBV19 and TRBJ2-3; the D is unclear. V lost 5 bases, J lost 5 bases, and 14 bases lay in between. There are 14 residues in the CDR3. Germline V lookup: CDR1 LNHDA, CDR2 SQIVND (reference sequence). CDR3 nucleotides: TGTGCCAGTAGTGCGACGGCCGACGGAGATACGCAGTATTTT. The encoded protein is CASSATADGDTQYF.

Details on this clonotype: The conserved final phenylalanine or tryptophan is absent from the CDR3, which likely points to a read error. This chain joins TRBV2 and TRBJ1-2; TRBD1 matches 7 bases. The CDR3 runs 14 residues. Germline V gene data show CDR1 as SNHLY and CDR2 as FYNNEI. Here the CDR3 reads CAGSASGQDYGYTL. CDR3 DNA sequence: TGTGCCGGCAGTGCTTCCGGACAGGACTATGGCTACACCCTC.

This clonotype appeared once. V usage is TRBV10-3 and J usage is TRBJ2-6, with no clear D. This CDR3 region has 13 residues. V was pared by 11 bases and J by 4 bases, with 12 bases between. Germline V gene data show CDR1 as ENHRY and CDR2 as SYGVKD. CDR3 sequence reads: CAELLAGANVLTF. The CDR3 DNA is TGTGCCGAACTCCTCGCAGGGGCCAACGTCCTGACTTTC.

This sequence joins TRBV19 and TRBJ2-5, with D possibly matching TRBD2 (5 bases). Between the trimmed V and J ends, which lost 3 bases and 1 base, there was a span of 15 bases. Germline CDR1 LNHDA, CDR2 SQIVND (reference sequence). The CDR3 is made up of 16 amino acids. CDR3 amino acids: CASSMLGADRQETQYF. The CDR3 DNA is TGTGCCAGTAGTATGTTAGGAGCGGACCGCCAAGAGACCCAGTACTTC.

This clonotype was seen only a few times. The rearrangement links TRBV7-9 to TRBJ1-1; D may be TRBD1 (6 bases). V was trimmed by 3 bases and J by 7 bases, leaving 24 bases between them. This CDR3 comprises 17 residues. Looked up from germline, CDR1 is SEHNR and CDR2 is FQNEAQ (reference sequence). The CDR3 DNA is TGTGCCAGCAGCTTCTACCCTCGACAGGCCCTCGGTGGTGAAGCTTTCTTT. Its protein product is CASSFYPRQALGGEAFF.

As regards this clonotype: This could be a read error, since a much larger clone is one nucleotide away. CDR3 region: CASSSTGGTEELFF. In nucleotides, the CDR3 is TGTGCCAGCAGCTCTACAGGGGGCACCGAGGAGCTGTTTTTT. The rearrangement uses TRBV7-2 and TRBJ2-2; 9 bases agree with TRBD1. Germline V gives CDR1 SGHTA, CDR2 FQGNSA. The CDR3 spans 14 residues. Drawing the rest from reference TRBV7-2 and TRBJ2-2, the complete variable domain is GAGVSQSPSNKVTEKGKDVELRCDPISGHTALYWYRQSLGQGLEFLIYFQGNSAPDKSGLPSDRFSAERTGGSVSTLTIQRTQQEDSAVYLCASSSTGGTEELFFGEGSRLTVL.

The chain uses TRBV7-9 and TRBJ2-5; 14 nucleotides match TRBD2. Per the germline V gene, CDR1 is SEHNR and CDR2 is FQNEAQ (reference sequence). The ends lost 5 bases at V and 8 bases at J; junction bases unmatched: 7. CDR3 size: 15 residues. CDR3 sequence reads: CASSLGLAGGSTQYF. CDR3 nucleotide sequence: TGTGCCAGCAGCCTAGGACTAGCGGGGGGTAGTACCCAGTACTTC.

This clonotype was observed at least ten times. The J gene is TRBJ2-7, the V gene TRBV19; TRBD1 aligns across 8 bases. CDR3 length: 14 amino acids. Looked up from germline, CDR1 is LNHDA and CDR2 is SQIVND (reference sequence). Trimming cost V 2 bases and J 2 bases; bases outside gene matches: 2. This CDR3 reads CASSIQDRAYEQYF. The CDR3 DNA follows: TGTGCCAGTAGTATACAGGACAGGGCCTACGAGCAGTACTTC.

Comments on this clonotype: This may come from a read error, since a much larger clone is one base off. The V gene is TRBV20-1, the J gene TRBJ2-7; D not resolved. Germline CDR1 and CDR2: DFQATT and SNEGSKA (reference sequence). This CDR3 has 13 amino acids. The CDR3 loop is CSAHPTVSYEQHF. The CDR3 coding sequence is TGCAGTGCCCACCCCACCGTAAGCTACGAGCAGCACTTC.

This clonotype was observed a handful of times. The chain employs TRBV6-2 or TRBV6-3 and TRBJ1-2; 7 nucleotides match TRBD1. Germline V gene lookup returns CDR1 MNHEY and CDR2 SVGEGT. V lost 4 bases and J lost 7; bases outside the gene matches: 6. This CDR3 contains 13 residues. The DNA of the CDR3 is TGTGCCAGCAGTTTTGAGGGGGCCGGTGGCTACACCTTC. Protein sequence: CASSFEGAGGYTF.

The CDR3: CASSEPILAGANVLTF. CDR3 coding DNA: TGCGCCAGCAGTGAGCCAATTCTAGCGGGGGCCAACGTCCTGACTTTC. The V and J genes are TRBV10-2 and TRBJ2-6, with a weak D call TRBD2 (6 bases). This CDR3 comprises 16 residues. V was clipped by 2 bases and J by 4 bases, with 12 bases between them. CDR1 WSHSY and CDR2 SAAADI come from the germline V gene.